Below are 20 T cell receptor beta chains sequenced from a single sample in a study of immune evolution from preneoplasia to lung adenocarcinoma. Sequencing was performed with immunoSEQ multiplex PCR; in TCRdb, only in-frame clones are kept and a portion is missing. The sample has some 2,500 clones; about 80% are singletons. The specimen sequenced was FFPE adjacent normal lung tissue. Receptors originate from a person aged 80 or over with lung adenocarcinoma.

The rearrangement links TRBV6-1 to TRBJ1-1; the D is unclear. Trimming took off 4 bases at V and 1 base at J, with 4 bases between the two ends. CDR1 and CDR2 from the germline V gene are MNHNS and SASEGT. CDR3 length: 12 residues. The CDR3: CASSGRNTEAFF. The DNA of the CDR3 is TGTGCCAGCAGTGGGCGGAACACTGAAGCTTTCTTT.

This clone was counted once. The chain combines TRBV5-1 with TRBJ2-2, with a weak D call TRBD2 (5 bases). Germline values: CDR1 SGHRS, CDR2 YFSETQ. The V and J ends lost 4 bases and 4 bases respectively, with 11 bases between them. The CDR3 has 14 residues. CDR3 sequence: CASSREGATGELFF. CDR3 nucleotides: TGCGCCAGCAGCCGCGAGGGAGCCACCGGGGAGCTGTTTTTT.

V is TRBV11-2 and J is TRBJ2-5; D might be TRBD1 (5 bases). The V gene's germline CDR1 is SGHAT and CDR2 FQNNGV. The V and J ends lost 1 base and 5 bases respectively, with 14 bases between them. This CDR3 has 15 amino acids. The CDR3 spells CASSLGTQGGETQYF. The CDR3 coding sequence is TGTGCCAGCAGCTTAGGGACCCAGGGTGGGGAGACCCAGTACTTC.

The chain couples TRBV7-9 to TRBJ2-2; D is unclear. The CDR3 is 14 residues long. V lost 7 bases and J lost 0, with 9 bases in between. From germline, CDR1 is SEHNR and CDR2 FQNEAQ (reference sequence). CDR3 region: CASTAHPNTGELFF. Here the CDR3 DNA reads TGTGCCAGCACGGCACACCCGAACACCGGGGAGCTGTTTTTT.

The chain has TRBV5-4 and TRBJ2-7; possibly TRBD1 for D (6 bases). V lost 4 bases and J 1 base, leaving 15 bases between the germline ends. This CDR3 contains 15 residues. Germline V gene lookup returns CDR1 SGHNT and CDR2 YYREEE (reference sequence). The CDR3 coding sequence is TGTGCCAGCAGCGGCCAGGGGTCTGGTTCCTACGAGCAGTACTTC. This sequence encodes CASSGQGSGSYEQYF.

This clone was detected once. CDR3 coding DNA: TGCGCCAGCAGTGACTACTCCAGGGCGACCGGGGAGCTGTTTTTT. Its translation: CASSDYSRATGELFF. The gene calls are TRBV10-2 and TRBJ2-2, with D possibly TRBD1 on 5 matching bases. The CDR3 spans 15 residues. V was trimmed by 3 bases and J by 5 bases, leaving 13 bases between them. Germline lookup yields CDR1 WSHSY and CDR2 SAAADI.

The chain combines TRBV4-1 with TRBJ2-7; the D is unclear. Germline V CDR1 and CDR2: MGHRA, YSYEKL. Trimming shortened V by 0 bases and J by 3 bases, and 6 bases separated the two germline ends. The CDR3 is made up of 13 amino acids. CDR3 sequence: CASSQEIFYEQYF. CDR3 sequence (DNA): TGCGCCAGCAGCCAAGAGATCTTCTACGAGCAGTACTTC.

CDR3 loop: CASSRQGRSGNEQFF. The CDR3 bases are TGTGCCAGCAGTCGACAGGGGCGGTCGGGCAATGAGCAGTTCTTC. The V and J genes are TRBV2 and TRBJ2-1; 8 bases match TRBD1. The germline gives CDR1 SNHLY, CDR2 FYNNEI. The CDR3 is 15 residues long. V was pared by 5 bases and J by 6 bases, with 9 bases of the junction left unmatched. Supplemented by reference TRBV2 and TRBJ2-1, the full variable domain reads EPEVTQTPSHQVTQMGQEVILRCVPISNHLYFYWYRQILGQKVEFLVSFYNNEISEKSEIFDDQFSVERPDGSNFTLKIRSTKLEDSAMYFCASSRQGRSGNEQFFGPGTRLTVL.

The chain employs TRBV27 and TRBJ1-4; 8 positions agree with TRBD1. The CDR3 length is 16 residues. Germline trimming cut 5 bases from V and 4 bases from J; bases unmatched to any gene: 9. CDR1 MNHEY and CDR2 SMNVEV come from the germline V gene (reference sequence). The CDR3, as DNA: TGTGCCAGCAGTGGGGGGACAGGTGGGGTTAATGAAAAACTGTTTTTT. Translated: CASSGGTGGVNEKLFF.

This sequence joins TRBV11-3 and TRBJ2-5; D is undetermined. With 1 base removed from V and 5 bases from J, the gap between germline ends came to 11 bases. Germline V lookup: CDR1 SGHNT, CDR2 YENEEA. The CDR3 is made up of 14 amino acids. The CDR3 here is CASSLARIAETQYF. DNA for the CDR3: TGTGCCAGCAGCTTAGCTCGCATCGCGGAGACCCAGTACTTC.

Turning to this clone: Without the conserved terminal phenylalanine or tryptophan, this CDR3 likely stems from a read error. It is unclear where the CDR3 begins or ends on the DNA, so no DNA is shown, and the CDR3 is as TCRdb lists it. The chain links TRBV4-3 to TRBJ2-6. Germline CDR1 reads LGHNA; CDR2 reads YSLEER. The length of the CDR3 is 12 amino acids, counting both ends. The CDR3 sequence: CASSASKGRHKV.

Only a few counts were recorded for this clone. The J gene is TRBJ2-5, the V gene TRBV29-1; D call uncertain. Germline V gene data show CDR1 as SQVTM and CDR2 as ANQGSEA. The CDR3 consists of 13 residues. The V and J ends lost 3 bases and 3 bases respectively, with 11 bases between them. This CDR3 is CSVESGVEETQYF. DNA of the CDR3: TGCAGCGTTGAGAGTGGGGTGGAAGAGACCCAGTACTTC.

This clone was picked up one time. The rearrangement uses TRBV5-6 and TRBJ1-1; D possibly corresponds to TRBD1 (5 bases). Germline CDR1 and CDR2: SGHDT and YYEEEE. CDR3 length equals 14 residues. The V and J ends lost 1 base and 4 bases respectively, with 11 bases between them. Here the CDR3 reads CASSLRGVGTEAFF. CDR3 coding DNA: TGTGCCAGCAGCTTGCGGGGCGTGGGCACTGAAGCTTTCTTT.

This clone showed up just a few times. V usage is TRBV28 and J usage is TRBJ1-2; TRBD1 might be the D (6 bases). Germline V CDR1 and CDR2: MDHEN, SYDVKM. The CDR3 spans 16 residues. The V end lost 2 bases, the J end lost 10 bases, and 23 bases lay between the germline ends. CDR3 sequence reads: CASSLASPTGKEAYTF. DNA for the CDR3: TGTGCCAGCAGTTTAGCCAGTCCCACAGGGAAAGAGGCCTACACCTTC.

This clone was recorded once. V is TRBV4-1 and J is TRBJ2-1; D tentatively reads TRBD1 or TRBD2 (7 bases each). Germline V gives CDR1 MGHRA, CDR2 YSYEKL. The CDR3 extends over 15 amino acids. The V end was cut by 2 bases, the J end by 4 bases, with 12 bases between. CDR3 nucleotides: TGCGCCAGCAGCCAACCAGGGGGGGATTACAATGAGCAGTTCTTC. Its protein product is CASSQPGGDYNEQFF.

This chain joins TRBV4-3 and TRBJ2-7, with 9 positions matching TRBD2. Losses at the gene ends were 4 bases for V and 4 bases for J; bases not matched to a gene: 8. The CDR3 runs to 15 residues. Germline V gives CDR1 LGHNA, CDR2 YSLEER. CDR3 nucleotides: TGCGCCAGCAGCCCAGGGGGACTAGCTGTATACGAGCAGTACTTC. Its translation is CASSPGGLAVYEQYF.

The chain uses TRBV6-5 and TRBJ1-1; 8 positions match TRBD1. CDR3 length: 14 residues. Germline V lookup: CDR1 MNHEY, CDR2 SVGAGI. Trimming cost V 6 bases and J 4 bases; bases outside gene matches: 7. Here the CDR3 DNA reads TGTGCCAGCAGCAGGACAGGGATCGGCACTGAAGCTTTCTTT. Protein sequence: CASSRTGIGTEAFF.

V and J are TRBV29-1 and TRBJ1-5, with a weak D call TRBD1 (5 bases). The CDR3 is 12 amino acids. The V gene's germline CDR1 is SQVTM and CDR2 ANQGSEA. The V and J ends lost 4 bases and 10 bases respectively, with 14 bases between them. CDR3 loop: CSVGGGGSPQHF. In DNA form, the CDR3 reads TGCAGCGTTGGAGGTGGGGGATCCCCCCAGCATTTT.

The chain joins TRBV15 to TRBJ1-2; D possibly corresponds to TRBD1 (6 bases). Per the germline V gene, CDR1 is LNHNV and CDR2 is YYDKDF (reference sequence). The CDR3 sequence is 13 residues long. The V end lost 1 base, the J end lost 5 bases, and 8 bases lay between the germline ends. CDR3 DNA sequence: TGTGCCACCAGCAGAGGGACAGATTATGGCTACACCTTC. Its protein is CATSRGTDYGYTF.

The V and J genes are TRBV28 and TRBJ2-3; 7 bases match TRBD1. Trimming removed 6 bases from V and 0 bases from J; junction bases left unmatched: 15. In germline, CDR1 is MDHEN, CDR2 SYDVKM. CDR3 length: 18 residues. The CDR3 is CASRMTLATGYSTDTQYF. The CDR3 DNA follows: TGTGCCAGCAGAATGACCTTGGCGACAGGGTATAGCACAGATACGCAGTATTTT.